This TCR beta chain was retrieved from a study of technical replicates of blood from several donors. The CDR3 runs 13 residues. Losses at the gene ends were 1 base for V and 9 bases for J; bases not matched to a gene: 3. In germline, CDR1 is SGHNT, CDR2 YENEEA. Using immunoSEQ multiplex PCR, the repertoire was profiled, and TCRdb retains in-frame clones only, with some absent. Of approximately 82,000 clones detected, approximately 96% appear once; the ten largest clones hold approximately 0.4%. Sequencing was performed on T cells isolated from PBMCs. This chain links TRBV11-3 with TRBJ2-1; TRBD2 matches at 7 bases. This sequence originates from a human donor in good health. CDR3 coding DNA: TGTGCCAGCAGCTTAGGGACTAGAGGTGAGCAGTTCTTC. This gives the protein CASSLGTRGEQFF.